Following are 32 T cell receptor beta chains from one sample sequenced in a study of blood T cell repertoires in COVID-19. TCRdb's copy holds only in-frame clones and misses some; the assay was immunoSEQ multiplex PCR. This table has fewer than 250,000 clones, around 86% appearing once. What was sequenced was peripheral blood. Every receptor here comes from a woman older than 75 with COVID-19, enrolled during active disease.

In regard to this clone: A junction end diverges from the germline sequence, so it may reflect a read error. The genes are TRBV6-5 and TRBJ1-4, with 8 bases fitting TRBD1. This CDR3 has 15 residues. Germline values: CDR1 MNHEY, CDR2 SVGAGI. CDR3 coding DNA: TGTGCCAGTAGTTCCCGAGGGACAGGAAATGAAAAACTGTTTTTT. The encoded protein is CASSSRGTGNEKLFF.

The V and J genes are TRBV11-2 and TRBJ1-1, with D possibly being TRBD1 (6 bases). The germline gives CDR1 SGHAT, CDR2 FQNNGV. This CDR3 contains 13 residues. Trimming left V 5 bases short and J 3 bases short, with 10 bases between. This chain's CDR3 is CASSPGGHTEAFF. CDR3 DNA: TGTGCCAGCAGCCCCGGGGGGCACACTGAAGCTTTCTTT.

V usage is TRBV5-1 and J usage is TRBJ1-2; unclear D gene. The germline CDR1 and CDR2 sequences are SGHRS and YFSETQ. Between the trimmed V and J ends, which lost 1 base and 0 bases, there was a span of 10 bases. This CDR3 spans 15 amino acids. The chain's CDR3 is CASSLYGGTNYGYTF. CDR3 sequence (DNA): TGCGCCAGCAGCTTGTACGGAGGGACTAACTATGGCTACACCTTC.

The table lists this clone with a count of one. V is TRBV4-1 and J is TRBJ2-3, with TRBD2 as a possible D gene (6 bases). The V gene's germline CDR1 is MGHRA and CDR2 YSYEKL. The germline V and J ends were trimmed by 4 bases and 0 bases, with 20 bases remaining between them. This CDR3 contains 18 residues. CDR3 in DNA: TGCGCCAGCAGCCCACCCCCGGACTACATTTTAAGCACAGATACGCAGTATTTT. Amino acids: CASSPPPDYILSTDTQYF.

The V call is TRBV7-8, the J call TRBJ2-7; D perhaps matches TRBD1 (6 bases). The CDR3 spans 15 residues. Trimming removed 5 bases at V and 2 bases at J, with 16 bases between. Germline CDR1 SGHVS, CDR2 FQNEAQ. CDR3 coding DNA: TGTGCCAGCAGCGCTGGGGGCAGGAGCACCTACGAGCAGTACTTC. Its translation is CASSAGGRSTYEQYF. The complete variable domain, with remaining parts taken from reference TRBV7-8 and TRBJ2-7, reads GAGVSQSPRYKVAKRGQDVALRCDPISGHVSLFWYQQALGQGPEFLTYFQNEAQLDKSGLPSDRFFAERPEGSVSTLKIQRTQQEDSAVYLCASSAGGRSTYEQYFGPGTRLTVT.

This chain links TRBV2 with TRBJ1-5; the D is unclear. V was shortened by 7 bases and J by 3 bases, with 19 bases between the two germline ends. Per the germline V gene, CDR1 is SNHLY and CDR2 is FYNNEI. The CDR3 runs to 16 residues. The CDR3 here is CASTPEGLTYNQPQHF. The CDR3 nucleotides are TGTGCCAGCACCCCAGAGGGTCTCACCTACAATCAGCCCCAGCATTTT.

V is TRBV28 and J is TRBJ1-2; D remains ambiguous. This CDR3 comprises 12 residues. Germline lookup yields CDR1 MDHEN and CDR2 SYDVKM. Between the trimmed V and J ends, which lost 3 bases and 8 bases, there was a span of 10 bases. In DNA, the CDR3 is TGTGCCAGCAGTTTGAGGGCGACAGGCTACACCTTC. Residues: CASSLRATGYTF.

V usage is TRBV12-3 or TRBV12-4 and J usage is TRBJ1-2; D gene ambiguous. The CDR3 is made up of 13 amino acids. Trimming took off 1 base at V and 4 bases at J, with 7 bases between the two ends. CDR3 nucleotide sequence: TGTGCCAGCAGTTTAGTGGGAGCCTATGGCTACACCTTC. Its protein product is CASSLVGAYGYTF.

This chain uses TRBV7-2 with TRBJ2-7; D gene ambiguous. CDR1 and CDR2 (germline): SGHTA, FQGNSA. The CDR3 length is 12 residues. V was cut by 4 bases and J by 0 bases, with 4 bases left in between. The CDR3 DNA reads as TGTGCCAGCAGCTACAGCTCCTACGAGCAGTACTTC. The encoded protein is CASSYSSYEQYF.

Only one count was recorded for this clone. The gene calls are TRBV5-4 and TRBJ1-2, with D tentatively TRBD1 (5 bases). Germline CDR1 reads SGHNT; CDR2 reads YYREEE (reference sequence). V was shortened by 0 bases and J by 6 bases, with 15 bases between the two germline ends. CDR3 size: 15 residues. DNA of the CDR3: TGTGCCAGCAGCTTGGAACCTGGCAGGGTCGATGGCTACACCTTC. This gives the protein CASSLEPGRVDGYTF.

This clone showed up just once. This chain uses TRBV7-2 with TRBJ1-4; 9 bases fit TRBD1. Looked up from germline, CDR1 is SGHTA and CDR2 is FQGNSA. The CDR3 loop spans 14 amino acids. The ends lost 4 bases at V and 7 bases at J; junction bases unmatched: 4. CDR3 residues: CASSYDRGSEKLFF. The CDR3, as DNA: TGTGCCAGCAGCTATGACAGGGGGTCTGAAAAACTGTTTTTT.

V usage is TRBV2 and J usage is TRBJ1-1, with 7 bases identical to TRBD1. The V and J ends lost 5 bases and 1 base, in that order; junction bases with no gene match: 7. The CDR3 length is 15 residues. Germline assignment: CDR1 SNHLY and CDR2 FYNNEI. The CDR3 protein is CASSLRQGGNTEAFF. The DNA for the CDR3 is TGTGCCAGCAGTCTACGACAGGGCGGGAACACTGAAGCTTTCTTT.

Remarks on this clone: One end of the junction is discordant with germline, which a read error may explain. V gene TRBV28 combines with J gene TRBJ1-6; 7 bases are shared with TRBD1. This CDR3 has 18 amino acids. CDR1 MDHEN and CDR2 SYDVKM come from the germline V gene. CDR3 loop: CASSLYGRGAGGNSSLHF. CDR3 coding DNA: TGTGCCAGCAGTTTATATGGCAGGGGGGCCGGTGGTAATTCATCCCTCCACTTT.

The CDR3 protein is CASDVIAPDHQPQHF. CDR3 bases: TGCGCCAGCGACGTCATAGCCCCTGATCATCAGCCCCAGCATTTT. The chain employs TRBV5-1 and TRBJ1-5; D is unresolved. Germline assignment: CDR1 SGHRS and CDR2 YFSETQ. The V end lost 7 bases, the J end lost 5 bases, and 19 bases lay between the germline ends. The CDR3 has 15 amino acids.

The chain combines TRBV28 with TRBJ1-1, with 7 bases lining up with TRBD1. The V gene end was trimmed by 3 bases and the J gene end by 1 base; junction bases not matched to a gene: 5. This CDR3 contains 15 residues. Germline loops: CDR1 MDHEN, CDR2 SYDVKM. CDR3 amino acids: CASSFLRGPNTEAFF. DNA of the CDR3: TGTGCCAGCAGTTTCCTGAGGGGGCCGAACACTGAAGCTTTCTTT.

This sequence joins TRBV4-3 and TRBJ2-3; D uncertain. Between the trimmed V and J ends, which lost 0 bases and 6 bases, there was a span of 7 bases. This CDR3 has 13 amino acids. Germline V lookup: CDR1 LGHNA, CDR2 YSLEER. CDR3 coding DNA: TGCGCCAGCAGCCAAGATCGGGTGGATACGCAGTATTTT. Protein product: CASSQDRVDTQYF.

The chain recombines TRBV3-1 (or the pseudogene TRBV3-2) with TRBJ1-1, with a weak D call TRBD1 (5 bases). Per germline, CDR1 LGHDT and CDR2 YNNKEL (reference sequence). Trimming cost V 7 bases and J 9 bases, with 27 bases left between them. The CDR3 sequence is 16 residues long. CDR3 loop: CASTGEPTAGTPKAFF. As DNA, the CDR3 is TGTGCCAGCACCGGCGAACCGACAGCTGGCACCCCTAAAGCTTTCTTT.

The chain joins TRBV7-8 to TRBJ1-3; 10 bases are shared with TRBD1. Germline trimming cut 1 base from V and 1 base from J; bases unmatched to any gene: 1. Germline values: CDR1 SGHVS, CDR2 FQNEAQ. The CDR3 has 16 amino acids. Here the CDR3 DNA reads TGTGCCAGCAGCTTAGGACAGGGGGCTTCTGGAAACACCATATATTTT. Its translation is CASSLGQGASGNTIYF.

The V and J genes are TRBV5-1 and TRBJ2-1; D might be TRBD2 (6 bases). CDR3 length: 16 residues. V lost 0 bases to trimming and J lost 9 bases, with 19 bases between them. Germline assignment: CDR1 SGHRS and CDR2 YFSETQ. The CDR3 sequence is CASSLGIADRRGEQFF. The CDR3 DNA follows: TGCGCCAGCAGCTTGGGGATAGCGGACCGGCGTGGTGAGCAGTTCTTC.

CDR3 residues: CATSRGTGNTEAFF. CDR3 nucleotide sequence: TGTGCCACCAGCAGAGGTACAGGGAACACTGAAGCTTTCTTT. The V and J genes are TRBV15 and TRBJ1-1; weak D call: TRBD1 (5 bases). CDR1 and CDR2 from the germline V gene are LNHNV and YYDKDF (reference sequence). The V end was cut by 1 base, the J end by 1 base, with 7 bases between. CDR3 length equals 14 residues.

V usage is TRBV10-3 and J usage is TRBJ1-2, with unresolved D. CDR1 ENHRY and CDR2 SYGVKD come from the germline V gene. This CDR3 is built from 14 residues. Deletions cut 3 bases from V and 4 bases from J, with 12 bases between. The CDR3 DNA follows: TGTGCCATCAGTGATGCCCTGGCGGGCTATGGCTACACCTTC. This gives the protein CAISDALAGYGYTF.

This clone has more than one count but fewer than ten. The chain links TRBV15 to TRBJ1-4; D ambiguous. The germline V gene has CDR1 LNHNV and CDR2 YYDKDF (reference sequence). The CDR3 has 14 amino acids. V shed 7 bases and J shed 7 bases, with 16 bases lying between them. The CDR3 is CATTPGGSVEKLFF. The CDR3 DNA reads as TGTGCCACCACTCCGGGAGGGTCGGTTGAAAAACTGTTTTTT.

This chain links TRBV7-8 with TRBJ1-2; 10 nucleotides align to TRBD1. The germline V gene has CDR1 SGHVS and CDR2 FQNEAQ. The ends lost 5 bases at V and 2 bases at J; junction bases unmatched: 5. This CDR3 comprises 15 residues. The chain's CDR3 is CASSPSDRGNYGYTF. The CDR3 DNA sequence: TGTGCCAGCAGCCCCTCGGACAGGGGGAACTATGGCTACACCTTC.

V is TRBV18 and J is TRBJ2-1; the match to TRBD2 covers 7 bases. Germline lookup yields CDR1 KGHSH and CDR2 LQKENI. The CDR3 runs 16 residues. V shed 2 bases, J shed 6 bases, and the junction held 10 bases outside the gene matches. CDR3: CASSPNAGRAINEQFF. As DNA, the CDR3 is TGTGCCAGCTCACCAAACGCAGGGAGGGCCATCAATGAGCAGTTCTTC.

The rearrangement links TRBV6-5 to TRBJ2-7, with TRBD2 identical over 8 bases. CDR1 is MNHEY, CDR2 SVGAGI, per germline. This CDR3 contains 15 residues. V gave up 2 bases and J gave up 2 bases; unmatched junction bases: 5. CDR3 nucleotides: TGTGCCAGCAGTTACCGGGAGGGAGGGACCTACGAGCAGTACGTC. This encodes CASSYREGGTYEQYV.

This chain joins TRBV9 and TRBJ1-2, with 8 bases matching TRBD1. Germline CDR1 SGDLS, CDR2 YYNGEE. CDR3 size: 21 residues. Trimming took 5 bases from V and 4 from J; bases not matched to a gene: 28. The CDR3 nucleotides read TGTGCCAGCAGTGGCACGGGACAGGACAACGACGAGGAGCATCGCGGCTATGGCTACACCTTC. It codes for CASSGTGQDNDEEHRGYGYTF.

This clone showed up just a few times. V usage is TRBV4-1 and J usage is TRBJ2-3; 7 bases are a match to TRBD2. Germline V gives CDR1 MGHRA, CDR2 YSYEKL. This CDR3 contains 16 residues. The trim removed 1 base at V and 1 base at J, leaving 5 bases unmatched. CDR3 residues: CASSQGPSGGTDTQYF. The CDR3 coding sequence is TGCGCCAGCAGCCAAGGGCCCAGCGGGGGCACAGATACGCAGTATTTT.

V usage is TRBV27 and J usage is TRBJ1-5; unclear D gene. The ends were cut back, 6 bases at V and 7 bases at J, with 19 bases in the middle. Germline V gives CDR1 MNHEY, CDR2 SMNVEV (reference sequence). CDR3 length: 15 amino acids. CDR3 sequence (DNA): TGTGCCAGCAGGGTCGGCGGGGTTGGCGGACAGCCCCAGCATTTT. Translation gives CASRVGGVGGQPQHF.

This chain joins TRBV11-3 and TRBJ2-1; TRBD2 matches 9 bases. This CDR3 region has 15 residues. Germline V gene sequence: CDR1 SGHNT, CDR2 YENEEA. The V gene end was trimmed by 1 base and the J gene end by 4 bases; junction bases not matched to a gene: 2. The CDR3 protein is CASSLGTSEYNEQFF. Here the CDR3 DNA reads TGTGCCAGCAGCTTAGGGACTAGCGAGTACAATGAGCAGTTCTTC.

The chain employs TRBV19 and TRBJ1-1; TRBD1 is a possible D gene (5 bases). CDR3 length: 14 residues. The germline V gene encodes CDR1 LNHDA and CDR2 SQIVND (reference sequence). Trimming shortened V by 5 bases and J by 1 base, and 11 bases separated the two germline ends. The CDR3: CASSGHVSNTEAFF. CDR3 sequence (DNA): TGTGCCAGTAGTGGACACGTTTCGAACACTGAAGCTTTCTTT.

Only one count was recorded for this clone. One end of the junction is discordant with germline, which a read error may explain. The chain carries TRBV6-5 and TRBJ1-4; tentatively, D is TRBD1 (6 bases). The CDR3 runs 16 residues. CDR1 MNHEY and CDR2 SVGAGI come from the germline V gene. The CDR3 is CASSYWEGGGVEKLFF. The CDR3 DNA is TGTGCCAGCAGCTACTGGGAGGGGGGTGGAGTAGAAAAACTGTTTTTT.

This clone came up a few times. The chain links TRBV7-2 to TRBJ1-1; D uncertain. V lost 1 base, J lost 1 base, and 10 bases lay in between. The germline V gene has CDR1 SGHTA and CDR2 FQGNSA. This CDR3 comprises 15 residues. The CDR3 sequence: CASSLEPGGNTEAFF. The CDR3 DNA is TGTGCCAGCAGCTTAGAACCCGGAGGGAACACTGAAGCTTTCTTT.